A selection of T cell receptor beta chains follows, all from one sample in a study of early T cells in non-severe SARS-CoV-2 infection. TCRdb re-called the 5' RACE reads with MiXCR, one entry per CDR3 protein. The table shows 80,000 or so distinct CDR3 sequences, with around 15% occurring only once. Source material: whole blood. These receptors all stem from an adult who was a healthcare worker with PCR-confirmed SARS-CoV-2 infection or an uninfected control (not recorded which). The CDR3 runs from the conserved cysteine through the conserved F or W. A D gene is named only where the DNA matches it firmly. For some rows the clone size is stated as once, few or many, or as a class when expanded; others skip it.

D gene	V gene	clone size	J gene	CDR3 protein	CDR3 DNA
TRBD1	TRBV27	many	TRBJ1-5	CASSPFWTGGSNQPQHF	TGTGCCAGCAGTCCGTTCTGGACAGGGGGCTCCAATCAGCCCCAGCATTTT
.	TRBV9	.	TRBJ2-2	CASSPPASATTGELFF	TGTGCCAGCAGCCCCCCGGCTAGCGCAACCACCGGGGAGCTGTTTTTT
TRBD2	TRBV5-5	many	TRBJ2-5	CASSLLAGRETQYF	TGTGCCAGCAGCTTGCTAGCGGGACGCGAGACCCAGTACTTC
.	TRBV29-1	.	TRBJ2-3	CSVATGASADTQYF	TGCAGCGTTGCGACGGGGGCATCAGCAGATACGCAGTATTTT
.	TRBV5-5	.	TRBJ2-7	CASSLSQVSYEQYF	TGTGCCAGCAGCTTGTCCCAGGTTAGCTACGAGCAGTACTTC
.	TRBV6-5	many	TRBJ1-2	CASSQVQRGKGYTF	TGTGCCAGCAGTCAAGTACAGAGGGGAAAGGGCTACACCTTC
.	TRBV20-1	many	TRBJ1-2	CSAFDRNYGYTF	TGCAGTGCTTTCGACAGGAACTATGGCTACACCTTC
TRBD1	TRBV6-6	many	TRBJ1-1	CASSLPPGRGLYVTTEAFF	TGTGCCAGCAGTCTTCCCCCTGGCAGGGGGCTTTATGTGACTACTGAAGCTTTCTTT
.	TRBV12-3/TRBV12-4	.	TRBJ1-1	CASSFPSFPLGFSNTEAFF	TGTGCCAGCAGTTTTCCAAGTTTCCCTCTGGGTTTCTCGAACACTGAAGCTTTCTTT
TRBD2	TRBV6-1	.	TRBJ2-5	CASSEAKGLAERETQYF	TGTGCCAGCAGTGAAGCGAAGGGACTAGCGGAGAGAGAGACCCAGTACTTC
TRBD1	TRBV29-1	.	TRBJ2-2	CSGDRGGTGELFF	TGCAGCGGAGACAGGGGTGGCACCGGGGAGCTGTTTTTT
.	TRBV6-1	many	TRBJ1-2	CASSEVRPQAF	TGTGCCAGCAGTGAAGTTCGCCCACAGGCCTTC
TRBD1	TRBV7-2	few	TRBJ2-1	CASSFRQGDSNEQFF	TGTGCCAGCAGCTTCAGACAGGGGGATTCGAATGAGCAGTTCTTC
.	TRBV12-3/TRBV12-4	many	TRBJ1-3	CASSLGGFHTIYF	TGTGCCAGCAGTTTAGGAGGGTTTCACACCATATATTTT
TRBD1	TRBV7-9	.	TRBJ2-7	CASSSAGTGKYEQYF	TGTGCCAGCAGCTCTGCCGGGACAGGGAAATACGAGCAGTACTTC